This record concerns one T cell receptor beta chain sequence. This specimen belongs to a study of blood T cell repertoires in COVID-19. There are 12 residues in the CDR3. The germline CDR1 and CDR2 sequences are LNHDA and SQIVND (reference sequence). V was clipped by 5 bases and J by 10 bases, with 12 bases between them. TCRdb's copy holds only in-frame clones and misses some; the assay was immunoSEQ multiplex PCR. This sample carries about 400,000 clones, approximately 90% of them seen once, and the ten largest clones take approximately 2%. What was sequenced was PBMCs or T cells enriched from blood (not recorded which). This TCR derives from a woman under 30 with acute COVID-19. The V call is TRBV19, the J call TRBJ2-1; no reliable D call. CDR3 residues: CASSASIREQFF. The CDR3 DNA sequence: TGTGCCAGTAGTGCTAGTATTCGGGAGCAGTTCTTC.